These 28 T cell receptor beta chains were sequenced from one sample in a study of technical replicates of blood from several donors. Here immunoSEQ multiplex PCR was the method, and the copy in TCRdb shows in-frame clones only, minus some. The data hold about 76,000 clones, with about 86% observed a single time. The material sequenced was PBMCs. The receptor set was obtained from a human donor in good health. Some clones in this sample may be carry-over from other donors' samples.

The genes are TRBV12-2 and TRBJ1-6; whether TRBD1, the table's D call, matches the DNA was not checked. TRBV12-2 is shown as a pseudogene. The CDR3 consists of 18 residues. The DNA for the CDR3 is TGTGCAAGTCGCTACCTTGACACATCGAGCTCCTATAATTCACCCCTCCACTTT. Protein: CASRYLDTSSSYNSPLHF.

V is TRBV18 and J is TRBJ2-6; 11 nucleotides agree with TRBD2. CDR1 and CDR2 (germline): KGHSH, LQKENI. This CDR3 contains 17 residues. V lost 3 bases and J lost 1; bases outside the gene matches: 2. CDR3 sequence reads: CASSPSGRASGANVLTF. In DNA, the CDR3 is TGTGCCAGCTCACCTAGCGGGAGGGCGTCTGGGGCCAACGTCCTGACTTTC.

The CDR3: CASSQFRENTEAFF. DNA of the CDR3: TGTGCCAGCAGTCAGTTCAGGGAGAACACTGAAGCTTTCTTT. The V call is TRBV2, the J call TRBJ1-1; D might be TRBD1 (5 bases). Between the trimmed V and J ends, which lost 5 bases and 1 base, there was a span of 11 bases. Germline CDR1 is SNHLY and CDR2 is FYNNEI. This CDR3 comprises 14 residues.

This sequence joins TRBV6-1 and TRBJ2-2; D possibly corresponds to TRBD2 (6 bases). This CDR3 is built from 16 residues. Germline V lookup: CDR1 MNHNS, CDR2 SASEGT. Trimming took off 2 bases at V and 4 bases at J, with 14 bases between the two ends. The DNA of the CDR3 is TGTGCCAGCAGTGAACAGGTGACTAGTGGCACCGGGGAGCTGTTTTTT. Its translation: CASSEQVTSGTGELFF.

This clone was counted a few times. V gene TRBV7-9 combines with J gene TRBJ1-1, with 12 nucleotides matching TRBD1. CDR1 is SEHNR and CDR2 is FQNEAQ in the germline V gene (reference sequence). V was pared by 4 bases and J by 5 bases, with 5 bases of the junction left unmatched. The CDR3 length is 15 residues. CDR3 sequence (DNA): TGTGCCAGCAGCTGGGACAGGGGGCTCGGTACTGAAGCTTTCTTT. Amino acid sequence: CASSWDRGLGTEAFF. Looking up the rest from reference TRBV7-9 and TRBJ1-1 gives the full variable domain: DTGVSQNPRHKITKRGQNVTFRCDPISEHNRLYWYRQTLGQGPEFLTYFQNEAQLEKSRLLSDRFSAERPKGSFSTLEIQRTEQGDSAMYLCASSWDRGLGTEAFFGQGTRLTVV.

The rearrangement links TRBV19 to TRBJ2-7; 10 nucleotides match TRBD2. Germline CDR1 is LNHDA and CDR2 is SQIVND (reference sequence). Trimming cost V 1 base and J 5 bases; bases outside gene matches: 14. The CDR3 has 18 amino acids. CDR3: CASSIGKGGKTSGNEQYF. The CDR3 bases are TGTGCCAGTAGTATAGGGAAAGGGGGCAAAACTAGCGGGAACGAGCAGTACTTC.

This chain connects TRBV19 to TRBJ1-2; unclear D gene. The CDR3 length is 14 residues. V lost 6 bases and J 1 base, leaving 12 bases between the germline ends. The germline V gene encodes CDR1 LNHDA and CDR2 SQIVND (reference sequence). The CDR3: CASSGTGINYGYTF. The CDR3 coding sequence is TGTGCCAGTAGCGGTACCGGGATTAACTATGGCTACACCTTC.

The chain has TRBV5-4 and TRBJ2-5; 13 bases map to TRBD2. Unmatched junction bases numbered 10, after V lost 1 base and J lost 4 bases. The CDR3 is 18 residues long. Germline V gives CDR1 SGHNT, CDR2 YYREEE (reference sequence). As DNA, the CDR3 is TGTGCCAGCAGCTTGAAGCGACTAGCGGGGGGCGCCGTAGAGACCCAGTACTTC. Its protein product is CASSLKRLAGGAVETQYF.

DNA for the CDR3: TGTGCCACCAGCAGAGATCTCACTAGCCCAGAAGAGCAGTACTTC. This codes for CATSRDLTSPEEQYF. This chain joins TRBV15 and TRBJ2-7; D perhaps matches TRBD2 (6 bases). CDR1 and CDR2 from the germline V gene are LNHNV and YYDKDF (reference sequence). The CDR3 is 15 residues long. V lost 0 bases, J lost 7 bases, and 16 bases lay in between.

The rearrangement uses TRBV7-3 and TRBJ2-3; 15 bases fit TRBD2. The CDR3 is 19 residues long. The V segment lost 6 bases and the J segment 0 bases; nucleotides outside the gene matches: 10. Germline CDR1 and CDR2: SGHTA and FQGTGA. The CDR3 protein is CASSPGTSGGTPSTDTQYF. The DNA for the CDR3 is TGTGCCAGCAGTCCCGGGACTAGCGGGGGGACCCCTAGCACAGATACGCAGTATTTT.

This clone was picked up one time. This CDR3 reads CASSQAGVSYEQYF. The CDR3 DNA is TGTGCCAGCAGCCAAGCGGGAGTCTCCTACGAGCAGTACTTC. V gene TRBV4-2 combines with J gene TRBJ2-7; tentatively, D is TRBD2 (6 bases). V lost 1 base and J 0 bases, leaving 7 bases between the germline ends. The CDR3 loop spans 14 amino acids. Germline CDR1 reads LGHNA; CDR2 reads YNFKEQ.

The V gene is TRBV6-1, the J gene TRBJ2-7; 11 bases match TRBD1. Trimming removed 6 bases from V and 3 bases from J; junction bases left unmatched: 7. The CDR3 contains 15 residues. Germline V gene data show CDR1 as MNHNS and CDR2 as SASEGT. The CDR3 spells CASSSGGTGGYEQYF. CDR3 sequence (DNA): TGTGCCAGCAGCTCCGGGGGGACAGGGGGCTACGAGCAGTACTTC.

The chain links TRBV19 to TRBJ2-5, with 8 nucleotides matching TRBD2. V was clipped by 8 bases and J by 2 bases; unmatched bases: 7. Germline CDR1 and CDR2: LNHDA and SQIVND (reference sequence). The CDR3 is 14 residues long. CDR3 in amino acids: CASHSGEHQETQYF. CDR3 DNA: TGTGCCAGTCATAGCGGGGAACATCAAGAGACCCAGTACTTC.

A single count supports this clone. The chain recombines TRBV7-9 with TRBJ1-3; TRBD1 matches 7 bases. Germline V gene lookup returns CDR1 SEHNR and CDR2 FQNEAQ (reference sequence). This CDR3 region has 15 residues. After removal of 4 bases from V and 3 bases from J, the junction contained 6 bases not matched to a gene. In nucleotides, the CDR3 is TGTGCCAGCAGCTCTCAGACAGGGAGTGGAAACACCATATATTTT. Its translation is CASSSQTGSGNTIYF.

CDR3 residues: CASSQEWRGAYNEQFF. The CDR3 nucleotides are TGCGCCAGCAGCCAAGAGTGGCGGGGGGCCTACAATGAGCAGTTCTTC. This rearrangement joins TRBV4-1 to TRBJ2-1; 8 bases are a match to TRBD2. The germline V gene has CDR1 MGHRA and CDR2 YSYEKL. J was trimmed by 2 bases and V by 0 bases; bases with no gene match: 3. The CDR3 has 16 residues.

The chain joins TRBV5-1 to TRBJ1-1; TRBD1 is a possible D gene (5 bases). Germline V lookup: CDR1 SGHRS, CDR2 YFSETQ. Trimming took off 0 bases at V and 0 bases at J, with 9 bases between the two ends. The CDR3 runs 15 residues. The CDR3 bases are TGCGCCAGCAGCTTGGGGGTGGGGCTGAACACTGAAGCTTTCTTT. This codes for CASSLGVGLNTEAFF.

V and J are TRBV7-8 and TRBJ1-5; weak D call: TRBD1 (6 bases). The CDR3 is 15 residues long. V gave up 1 base and J gave up 7 bases, with 14 bases separating them. Per the germline V gene, CDR1 is SGHVS and CDR2 is FQNEAQ. CDR3 DNA: TGTGCCAGCAGCTTAGGAGGCGGGGGGCGGCAGCCCCAGCATTTT. This sequence encodes CASSLGGGGRQPQHF.

The genes are TRBV30 and TRBJ2-1; D unclear. The CDR3 sequence is 14 residues long. Germline V lookup: CDR1 GTSNPN, CDR2 SVGIG (reference sequence). The germline V and J ends were trimmed by 0 bases and 4 bases, with 10 bases remaining between them. CDR3 region: CAWSVDLRYNEQFF. CDR3 DNA sequence: TGTGCCTGGAGTGTGGATTTGAGGTACAATGAGCAGTTCTTC.

The rearrangement joins TRBV7-2 to TRBJ2-7; 7 nucleotides match TRBD2. J was trimmed by 2 bases and V by 5 bases; bases with no gene match: 6. Germline V gene data show CDR1 as SGHTA and CDR2 as FQGNSA. The CDR3 totals 14 residues. Written as DNA, the CDR3 is TGTGCCAGCAGCGGCGGGGGTCCCGCCTACGAGCAGTACTTC. Translation: CASSGGGPAYEQYF. The full variable domain, completed using reference TRBV7-2 and TRBJ2-7, is GAGVSQSPSNKVTEKGKDVELRCDPISGHTALYWYRQSLGQGLEFLIYFQGNSAPDKSGLPSDRFSAERTGGSVSTLTIQRTQQEDSAVYLCASSGGGPAYEQYFGPGTRLTVT.

V is TRBV30 and J is TRBJ1-1; D ambiguous. V was cut by 4 bases and J by 4 bases, with 13 bases left in between. CDR3 length equals 13 residues. The V gene's germline CDR1 is GTSNPN and CDR2 SVGIG (reference sequence). CDR3 nucleotides: TGTGCCTGGAATCTCAGATATTTCACTGAAGCTTTCTTT. It specifies CAWNLRYFTEAFF.

The rearrangement uses TRBV6-1 and TRBJ2-6, with no clear D. The CDR3 runs 14 residues. Trimming left V 6 bases short and J 0 bases short, with 6 bases between. CDR1 MNHNS and CDR2 SASEGT come from the germline V gene. This CDR3 is CASREYSGANVLTF. For the CDR3, the DNA is TGTGCCAGCAGGGAATACTCTGGGGCCAACGTCCTGACTTTC.

V is TRBV27 and J is TRBJ2-1; tentatively, D is TRBD2 (5 bases). With 5 bases removed from V and 7 bases from J, the gap between germline ends came to 18 bases. Germline V CDR1 and CDR2: MNHEY, SMNVEV (reference sequence). CDR3 size: 15 residues. CDR3 in amino acids: CASSTRAEGPNEQFF. The CDR3 coding sequence is TGTGCCAGCAGTACCCGGGCCGAGGGCCCGAATGAGCAGTTCTTC.

V usage is TRBV21-1 and J usage is TRBJ2-5; the D call in the table, TRBD2, was not verified against the DNA. TRBV21-1 is termed a pseudogene. There are 16 residues in the CDR3. The CDR3 DNA sequence: TGTGCCAGCAGCATCCTCGCGGGGGGGGCTTTGGAGACCCAGTACTTC. Its protein product is CASSILAGGALETQYF.

CDR3 nucleotide sequence: TGTGCCAGCAGCTCTGCGAACGAGCAGTACTTC. It codes for CASSSANEQYF. The chain uses TRBV13 and TRBJ2-7; unclear D gene. Germline loops: CDR1 PRHDT, CDR2 FYEKMQ (reference sequence). This CDR3 has 11 amino acids. V lost 4 bases and J 5 bases, leaving 6 bases between the germline ends.

V usage is TRBV4-3 and J usage is TRBJ1-3, with 8 nucleotides matching TRBD1. CDR1 and CDR2 from the germline V gene are LGHNA and YSLEER. The V gene end was trimmed by 2 bases and the J gene end by 4 bases; junction bases not matched to a gene: 7. The CDR3 length is 16 residues. CDR3 sequence reads: CASSQSQGAQGNTIYF. In DNA, the CDR3 is TGCGCCAGCAGCCAATCCCAGGGGGCACAAGGAAACACCATATATTTT.

The chain recombines TRBV30 with TRBJ2-1, with D possibly TRBD2 on 6 matching bases. The germline gives CDR1 GTSNPN, CDR2 SVGIG (reference sequence). The CDR3 has 14 amino acids. V lost 3 bases and J 8 bases, leaving 17 bases between the germline ends. The CDR3 reads CAWRDRREIDEQFF. Here the CDR3 DNA reads TGTGCCTGGAGGGATAGGAGGGAAATCGATGAGCAGTTCTTC.

This rearrangement joins TRBV4-3 to TRBJ2-3, with 11 bases lining up with TRBD2. The germline V gene has CDR1 LGHNA and CDR2 YSLEER. CDR3 size: 13 residues. V shed 4 bases and J 6 bases; nucleotides not matched to a gene: 0. CDR3 nucleotides: TGCGCCAGCAGCCCTAGCGGGGGGGATACGCAGTATTTT. Its protein product is CASSPSGGDTQYF.

The chain combines TRBV11-2 with TRBJ2-2; D call uncertain. Germline assignment: CDR1 SGHAT and CDR2 FQNNGV. This CDR3 comprises 13 residues. V dropped 1 base and J dropped 5 bases, with 5 bases sitting between them. CDR3 DNA: TGTGCCAGCAGCTTAGTCCCGACCGGGGAGCTGTTTTTT. Translation: CASSLVPTGELFF. The full variable domain, rest sourced from reference TRBV11-2 and TRBJ2-2, is EAGVAQSPRYKIIEKRQSVAFWCNPISGHATLYWYQQILGQGPKLLIQFQNNGVVDDSQLPKDRFSAERLKGVDSTLKIQPAKLEDSAVYLCASSLVPTGELFFGEGSRLTVL.